Following are 11 T cell receptor beta chains from one sample sequenced in a study of monozygotic twins with inflammatory bowel disease. For each CDR3 protein, TCRdb gives one entry from its re-call of the 5' RACE reads, without DNA. This sample's table has roughly 330,000 distinct CDR3 sequences. Sequenced: blood. Source of these receptors: a human donor with ulcerative colitis or Crohn's disease, or a healthy co-twin of an affected twin (not recorded which).

The rearrangement uses TRBV5-1 and TRBJ2-2; TCRdb's D gene call, TRBD1, goes unchecked for lack of DNA. This CDR3 contains 14 residues. The V gene's germline CDR1 is SGHRS and CDR2 YFSETQ. CDR3 sequence: CASGTGSNTGELFF.

The chain uses TRBV5-1 and TRBJ2-3; TCRdb's D call of TRBD1 is untestable without DNA. Germline V lookup: CDR1 SGHRS, CDR2 YFSETQ. The CDR3 is 17 residues long. CDR3 protein: CASSAGQFMTSTDTQYF.

The V gene is TRBV4-1, the J gene TRBJ1-1; with no DNA, the TCRdb D assignment of TRBD1 cannot be verified. In germline, CDR1 is MGHRA, CDR2 YSYEKL. There are 13 residues in the CDR3. The CDR3 here is CASSQDAVYGAFF.

The rearrangement uses TRBV7-2 and TRBJ2-1; TCRdb's assignment of TRBD2 cannot be checked, as there is no DNA. CDR3 size: 12 residues. Germline loops: CDR1 SGHTA, CDR2 FQGNSA. The chain's CDR3 is CASSGLAGGQFF. The full variable domain, its missing parts supplied by reference TRBV7-2 and TRBJ2-1, is GAGVSQSPSNKVTEKGKDVELRCDPISGHTALYWYRQSLGQGLEFLIYFQGNSAPDKSGLPSDRFSAERTGGSVSTLTIQRTQQEDSAVYLCASSGLAGGQFFGPGTRLTVL.

The chain uses TRBV6-1 and TRBJ2-5; the TCRdb call, TRBD2, lacks DNA for checking. CDR1 is MNHNS and CDR2 is SASEGT in the germline V gene. The CDR3 has 16 amino acids. The CDR3 reads CASSEGFRELQETQYF.

This sequence joins TRBV9 and TRBJ1-3; as DNA is missing, the TRBD1 call by TCRdb cannot be tested. Germline CDR1 and CDR2: SGDLS and YYNGEE. The CDR3 spans 14 residues. CDR3 in amino acids: CASSVEAGRNTIYF.

CDR3 amino acids: CASSLWYSSGRENNEQFF. J is TRBJ2-1 and V is TRBV28; TCRdb calls TRBD2, which cannot be checked without DNA. The CDR3 runs to 18 residues. The V gene's germline CDR1 is MDHEN and CDR2 SYDVKM.

V gene TRBV7-9 combines with J gene TRBJ2-3; without DNA, the TCRdb call of TRBD2 cannot be checked. Germline CDR1 is SEHNR and CDR2 is FQNEAQ (reference sequence). The CDR3 is 17 residues long. The CDR3 loop reads CASSWTASGSTTDTQYF.

The CDR3 sequence: CASSGTPAGAGNEQFF. The chain is built from TRBV12-3 or TRBV12-4 and TRBJ2-1; the D call of TRBD2 rests on TCRdb alone, since no DNA is present to check it. The CDR3 loop spans 16 amino acids.

CDR3 loop: CASSQDWDRVPGGTEAFF. The V call is TRBV4-1, the J call TRBJ1-1; the D call of TRBD1 rests on TCRdb alone, since no DNA is present to check it. The CDR3 has 18 amino acids. Per germline, CDR1 MGHRA and CDR2 YSYEKL.

The chain links TRBV7-9 to TRBJ1-1. The germline CDR1 and CDR2 sequences are SEHNR and FQNEAQ (reference sequence). The CDR3 covers 14 residues. The CDR3 spells CASSLENFNTEAFF.